This TCR beta chain originates from a study of radiotherapy plus CTLA-4 blockade in lung cancer. Study-wide results and caveats: The study found tumor-derived TCR clones expanded in blood after radiotherapy plus ipilimumab. Best predicting response, reportedly, were early blood T cell clone dynamics, with interferon-beta.

V lost 0 bases to trimming and J lost 8 bases, with 10 bases between them. The CDR3 spans 13 residues. Germline V gene lookup returns CDR1 LGHNA and CDR2 YSLEER. Method: immunoSEQ multiplex PCR; TCRdb's copy keeps in-frame clones and lacks some. The sample lists about 62,000 clones, 70% to 85% occurring once. Worth noting for this clone: What it binds is unknown.

Each patient with chemo-refractory metastatic non-small-cell lung cancer was treated with focal radiation plus CTLA-4 blockade using ipilimumab. The V and J genes are TRBV4-3 and TRBJ1-2; D is perhaps TRBD1 (5 bases). The starting material was peripheral blood, obtained from a patient treated with radiotherapy plus ipilimumab. The sequence derives from a human donor with non-small cell lung cancer who had a complete response to radiotherapy plus ipilimumab. For the CDR3, the DNA is TGCGCCAGCAGCCAAGATTGGGACTTCGGCTACACCTTC. This gives the protein CASSQDWDFGYTF.